The entry below gives a single T cell receptor beta chain sequence along with its context. What it binds is unknown. The whole isolated RNA underwent reverse transcription, so sequencing captured expressed TCRB transcripts. The repertoire was sequenced with immunoSEQ multiplex PCR; TCRdb's copy has only in-frame clones and lacks some. Of about 650,000 clones listed, roughly an eighth are singletons. Naive, central memory, regulatory and stem cell-like memory cells within the CD4+ compartment were sorted using CD45RO/CCR7/CD25/CD127/CD95/CD27. These data originate in a study of beta chain features in type 1 diabetes. Overall study results and limits: Shortening that was moderate but significant affected the TCRB CDR3s of Type 1 diabetes patients in all four CD4+ subsets. Insertions at VDJ junctions were less frequent in type 1 diabetes patients. These patients also deleted more nucleotides at the same junctions.

The length of the CDR3 is 13 residues. V lost 5 bases to trimming and J lost 1 base, with 8 bases between them. CDR1 and CDR2 from the germline V gene are PRHDT and FYEKMQ (reference sequence). This sequence joins TRBV13 and TRBJ1-1; D not resolved. The sequence was collected from a man younger than 45 with type 1 diabetes. The specimen was naive CD4+ T cells from blood. In DNA, the CDR3 is TGTGCCAGCAGCCGTACCGGGAACACTGAAGCTTTCTTT. The encoded protein is CASSRTGNTEAFF.